The entry below gives a single TCR beta chain sequence along with its context. This record belongs to a study of T cell changes during pregnancy in multiple sclerosis. Measured with immunoSEQ multiplex PCR; TCRdb has only the in-frame clones, and not every one. This sample has about 41,000 clones, with 89% found just once. Germline V gene lookup returns CDR1 LNHDA and CDR2 SQIVND (reference sequence). The V gene lost 4 bases and the J gene lost 7 bases, with 11 bases spanning the gap. CDR3 length: 13 amino acids. Sample: CD4+ T cells from peripheral blood mononuclear cells, taken in the first trimester of pregnancy. The chain carries TRBV19 and TRBJ2-1; maybe TRBD2 (6 bases). The source is a female donor with multiple sclerosis, enrolled in a pregnancy study. The CDR3: CASSKTSRNEQFF. Here the CDR3 DNA reads TGTGCCAGTAGTAAGACTAGTCGAAATGAGCAGTTCTTC.